The source of this T cell receptor (beta chain) is a study of human T cells and chemical hapten exposure. Germline V gene sequence: CDR1 LGHNA, CDR2 YNFKEQ. The CDR3 extends over 17 amino acids. V shed 0 bases and J 6 bases; nucleotides not matched to a gene: 8. Via MiXCR, TCRdb re-called the RACE reads, giving one row per CDR3 protein. The sample consists of fewer than 100,000 distinct CDR3 sequences, about a tenth of them appearing once. This clonotype was found many times. The time point is: patch test 3, about 24 weeks after DPC sensitization. As for treatment: therapeutic diphenylcyclopropenone sensitization with weekly scalp DPC.

The material sequenced was whole blood, taken in connection with sensitization to the hapten diphenylcyclopropenone (DPC). The receptor was isolated from a woman in her twenties or thirties with alopecia areata. Some clones in this sample may be carry-over from other donors' samples. This chain joins TRBV4-2 and TRBJ1-2, with 12 bases fitting TRBD1. The CDR3 DNA follows: TGTGCCAGCAGCCAAGAATTCGGGGACAGGGGGCTTGATGGCTACACCTTC. It codes for CASSQEFGDRGLDGYTF.